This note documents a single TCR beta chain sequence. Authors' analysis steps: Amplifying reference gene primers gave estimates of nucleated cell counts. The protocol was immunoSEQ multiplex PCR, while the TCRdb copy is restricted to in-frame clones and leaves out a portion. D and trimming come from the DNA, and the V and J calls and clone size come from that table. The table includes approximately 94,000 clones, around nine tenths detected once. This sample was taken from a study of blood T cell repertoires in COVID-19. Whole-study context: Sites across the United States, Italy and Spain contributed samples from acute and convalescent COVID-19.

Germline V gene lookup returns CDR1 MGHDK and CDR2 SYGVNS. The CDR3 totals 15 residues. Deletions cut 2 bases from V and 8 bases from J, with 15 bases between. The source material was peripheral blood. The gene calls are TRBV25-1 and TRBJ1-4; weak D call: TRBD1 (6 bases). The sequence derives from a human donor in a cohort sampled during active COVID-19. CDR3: CASSEGGAFLEKLFF. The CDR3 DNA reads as TGTGCCAGCAGTGAAGGGGGCGCCTTCTTAGAAAAACTGTTTTTT.